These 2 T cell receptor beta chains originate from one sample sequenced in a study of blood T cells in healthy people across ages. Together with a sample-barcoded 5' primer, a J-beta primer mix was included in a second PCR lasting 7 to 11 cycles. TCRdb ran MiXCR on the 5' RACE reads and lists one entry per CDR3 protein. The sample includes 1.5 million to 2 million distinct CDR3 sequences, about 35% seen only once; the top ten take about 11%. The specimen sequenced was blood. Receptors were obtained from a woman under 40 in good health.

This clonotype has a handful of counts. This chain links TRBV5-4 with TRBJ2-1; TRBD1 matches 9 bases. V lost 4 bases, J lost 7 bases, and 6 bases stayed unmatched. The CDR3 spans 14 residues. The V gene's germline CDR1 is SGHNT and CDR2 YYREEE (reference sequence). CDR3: CASSQWTGENEQFF. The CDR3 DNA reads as TGTGCCAGCAGCCAATGGACAGGGGAAAATGAGCAGTTCTTC.

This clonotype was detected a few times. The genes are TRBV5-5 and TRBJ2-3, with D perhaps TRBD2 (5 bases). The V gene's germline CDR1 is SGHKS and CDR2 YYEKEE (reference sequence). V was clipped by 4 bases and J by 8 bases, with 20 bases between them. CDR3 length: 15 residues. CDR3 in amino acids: CASSPAASRPGTQYF. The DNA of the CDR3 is TGTGCCAGCAGCCCGGCGGCTAGCCGGCCGGGTACGCAGTATTTT.